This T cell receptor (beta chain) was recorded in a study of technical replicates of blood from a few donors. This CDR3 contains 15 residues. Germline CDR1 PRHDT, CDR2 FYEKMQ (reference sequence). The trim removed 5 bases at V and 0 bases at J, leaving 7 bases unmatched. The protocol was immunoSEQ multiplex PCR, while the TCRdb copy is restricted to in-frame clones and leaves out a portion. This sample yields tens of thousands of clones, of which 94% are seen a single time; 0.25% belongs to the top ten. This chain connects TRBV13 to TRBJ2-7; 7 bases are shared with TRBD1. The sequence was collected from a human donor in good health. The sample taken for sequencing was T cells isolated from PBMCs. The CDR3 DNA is TGTGCCAGCAGCCCCCGGGACAGTGGCTCCTACGAGCAGTACTTC. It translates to CASSPRDSGSYEQYF.